This T cell receptor beta chain originates from a study of blood T cell repertoires in COVID-19. V lost 4 bases and J 7 bases, leaving 13 bases between the germline ends. The CDR3 sequence is 13 residues long. CDR1 and CDR2 (germline): SGHAT, FQNNGV. Repertoires were generated with immunoSEQ multiplex PCR, while TCRdb's copy carries only in-frame clones and drops some. The repertoire has about 240,000 clones, about 81% of them found once; the top ten carry about an eighth. This clonotype originated in a woman in her sixties with active or convalescent COVID-19. The specimen was peripheral blood. The V call is TRBV11-2, the J call TRBJ1-1; possibly TRBD1 for D (5 bases). The CDR3 coding sequence is TGTGCCAGCAGCTACACAGGCCCCAATGAAGCTTTCTTT. Translating gives CASSYTGPNEAFF.